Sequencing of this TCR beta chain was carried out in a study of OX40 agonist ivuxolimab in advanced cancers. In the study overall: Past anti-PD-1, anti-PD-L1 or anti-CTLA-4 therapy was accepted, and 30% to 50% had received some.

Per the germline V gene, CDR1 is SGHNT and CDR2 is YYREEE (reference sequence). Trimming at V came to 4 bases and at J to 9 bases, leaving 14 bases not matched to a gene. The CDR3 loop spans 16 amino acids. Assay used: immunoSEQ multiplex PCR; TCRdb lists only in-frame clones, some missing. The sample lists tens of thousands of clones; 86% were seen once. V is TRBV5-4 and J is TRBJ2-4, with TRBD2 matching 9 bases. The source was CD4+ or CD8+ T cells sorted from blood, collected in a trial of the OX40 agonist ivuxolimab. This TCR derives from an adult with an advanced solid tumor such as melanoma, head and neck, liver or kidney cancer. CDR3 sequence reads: CASSQDKRGAHSIQYF. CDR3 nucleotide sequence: TGTGCCAGCAGCCAAGATAAGCGGGGGGCGCATAGCATTCAGTACTTC.